Sequencing of this TCR beta chain was carried out in a study of T cells in Graves' hyperthyroidism and ophthalmopathy. Study results and caveats: Ophthalmopathy was predicted by the model a median of roughly 6.6 months ahead of onset.

Details on this clonotype: Its target is unknown.

The J segment lost 12 bases and the V segment lost 1 base, leaving 8 bases of the junction unmatched. This CDR3 has 13 residues. From germline, CDR1 is LNHNV and CDR2 YYDKDF (reference sequence). TCR beta CDR3 sequences were amplified from RNA transcripts. First-round RT-PCR of the TCR CDR3 relied on the HTBI primer set. TCRdb recomputed calls from the multiplex PCR reads with MiXCR, one row per CDR3 protein. The table lists some 270,000 distinct CDR3 sequences, approximately 23% of them singletons. Sequencing was done on a sample of blood. The receptor comes from a woman aged 40 to 50 with Graves' ophthalmopathy. The chain employs TRBV15 and TRBJ2-7, with 8 bases identical to TRBD2. The CDR3 region is CATSRGTNGGVYF. The CDR3, as DNA: TGTGCCACCAGCAGAGGAACTAACGGGGGGGTGTACTTC.